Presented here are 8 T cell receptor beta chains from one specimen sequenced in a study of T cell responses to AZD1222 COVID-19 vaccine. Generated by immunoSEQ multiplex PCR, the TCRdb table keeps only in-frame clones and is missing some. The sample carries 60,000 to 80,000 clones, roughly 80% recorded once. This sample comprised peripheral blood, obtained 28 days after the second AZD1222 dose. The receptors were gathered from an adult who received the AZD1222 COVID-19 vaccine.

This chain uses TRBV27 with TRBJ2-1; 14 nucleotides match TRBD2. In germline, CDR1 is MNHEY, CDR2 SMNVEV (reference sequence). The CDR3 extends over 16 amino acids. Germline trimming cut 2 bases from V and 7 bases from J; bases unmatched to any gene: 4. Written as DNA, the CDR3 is TGTGCCAGCAGTTTAACGGGACTAGCGGGAGTAAATGAGCAGTTCTTC. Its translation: CASSLTGLAGVNEQFF.

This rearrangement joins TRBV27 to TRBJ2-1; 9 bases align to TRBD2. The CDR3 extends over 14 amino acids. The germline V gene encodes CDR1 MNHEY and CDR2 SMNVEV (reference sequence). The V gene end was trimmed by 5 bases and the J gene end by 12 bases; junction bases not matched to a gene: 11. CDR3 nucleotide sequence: TGTGCCAGCAGTCGATCCGGGACTAGCAAGGGGCAGTTCTTC. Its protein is CASSRSGTSKGQFF.

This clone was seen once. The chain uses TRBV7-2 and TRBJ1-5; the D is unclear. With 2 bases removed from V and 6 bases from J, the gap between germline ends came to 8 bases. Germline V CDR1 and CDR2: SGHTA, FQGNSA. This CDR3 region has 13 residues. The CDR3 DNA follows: TGTGCCAGCAGCTTAAGTAAAAGTCAGCCCCAGCATTTT. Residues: CASSLSKSQPQHF.

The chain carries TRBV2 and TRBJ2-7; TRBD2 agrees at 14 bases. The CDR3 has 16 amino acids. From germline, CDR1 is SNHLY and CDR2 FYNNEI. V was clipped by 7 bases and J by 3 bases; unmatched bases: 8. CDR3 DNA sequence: TGTGCCAGCACGGGACTAGCGGGGGAGCTGAACTACGAGCAGTACTTC. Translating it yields CASTGLAGELNYEQYF.

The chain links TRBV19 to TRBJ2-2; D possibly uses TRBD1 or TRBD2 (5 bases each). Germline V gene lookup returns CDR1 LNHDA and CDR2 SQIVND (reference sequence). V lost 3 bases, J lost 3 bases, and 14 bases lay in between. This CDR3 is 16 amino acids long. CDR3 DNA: TGTGCCAGTAGTATTCGGGGCACCCCCGACACCGGGGAGCTGTTTTTT. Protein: CASSIRGTPDTGELFF.

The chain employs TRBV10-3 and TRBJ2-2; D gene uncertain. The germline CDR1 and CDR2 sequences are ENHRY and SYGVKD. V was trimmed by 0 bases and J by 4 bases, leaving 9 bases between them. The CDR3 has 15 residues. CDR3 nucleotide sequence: TGTGCCATCAGTGAGTCGGCAGAGAGCACCGGGGAGCTGTTTTTT. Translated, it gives CAISESAESTGELFF.

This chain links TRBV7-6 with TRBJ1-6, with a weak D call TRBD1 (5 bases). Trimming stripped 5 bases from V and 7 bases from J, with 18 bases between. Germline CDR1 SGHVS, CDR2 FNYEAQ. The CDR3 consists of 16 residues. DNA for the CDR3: TGTGCCAGCAGCCCCGGGGCCGGACGGGCCAATTCACCCCTCCACTTT. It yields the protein CASSPGAGRANSPLHF.

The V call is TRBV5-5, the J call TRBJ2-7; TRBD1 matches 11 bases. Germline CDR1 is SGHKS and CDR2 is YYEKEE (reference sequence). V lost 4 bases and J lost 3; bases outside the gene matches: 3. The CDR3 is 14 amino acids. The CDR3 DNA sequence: TGTGCCAGCAGCACCGGGACAGGGGGCTACGAGCAGTACTTC. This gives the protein CASSTGTGGYEQYF.